Below, one TCR beta chain is given with its context. Its antigen remains unidentified. Addition of a universal primer site occurred through template switching, and cDNA carried unique molecular identifiers. TCRdb ran MiXCR on the 5' RACE reads and lists one entry per CDR3 protein. The table has some 500,000 distinct CDR3 sequences, approximately 15% seen once. V shed 7 bases and J shed 6 bases, with 10 bases lying between them. The CDR3 contains 11 residues. Per germline, CDR1 MDHEN and CDR2 SYDVKM. This sample is part of a study of identical twins. Study-level points and caveats: The abundant beta clonotypes from cord blood had fewer insertions, and memory repertoires had none of this. Partial confounding of zero-insertion analyses by invariant MAIT and iNKT cells was possible.

These same records also appear under a second study, on yellow fever vaccine responses in identical twins.

Sequencing was performed on CD4+ T cells sorted from blood. The TCR sequence derives from a woman between 18 and 30 years old in good health. This sequence joins TRBV28 and TRBJ2-7; no firm D call. CDR3 bases: TGTGCCAGCACCCTCCAAGGCGAGCAGTACTTC. This codes for CASTLQGEQYF. The complete variable domain, with remaining parts taken from reference TRBV28 and TRBJ2-7, reads DVKVTQSSRYLVKRTGEKVFLECVQDMDHENMFWYRQDPGLGLRLIYFSYDVKMKEKGDIPEGYSVSREKKERFSLILESASTNQTSMYLCASTLQGEQYFGPGTRLTVT.